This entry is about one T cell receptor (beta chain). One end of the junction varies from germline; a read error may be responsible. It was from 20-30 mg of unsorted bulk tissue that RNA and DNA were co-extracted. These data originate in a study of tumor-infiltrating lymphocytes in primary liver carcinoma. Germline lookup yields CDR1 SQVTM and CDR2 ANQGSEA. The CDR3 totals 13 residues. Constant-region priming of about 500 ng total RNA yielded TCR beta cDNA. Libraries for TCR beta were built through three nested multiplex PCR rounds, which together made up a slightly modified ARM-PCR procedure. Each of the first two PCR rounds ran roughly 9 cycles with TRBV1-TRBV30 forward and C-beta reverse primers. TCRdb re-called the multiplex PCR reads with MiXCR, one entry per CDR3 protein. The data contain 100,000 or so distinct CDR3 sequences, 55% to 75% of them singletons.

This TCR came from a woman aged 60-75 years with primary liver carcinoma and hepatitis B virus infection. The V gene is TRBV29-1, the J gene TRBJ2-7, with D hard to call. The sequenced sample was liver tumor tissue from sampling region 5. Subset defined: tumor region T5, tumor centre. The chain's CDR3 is CSLETGSSYEQYF. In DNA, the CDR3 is TGTAGCCTCGAAACTGGTAGCTCCTACGAGCAGTACTTC.